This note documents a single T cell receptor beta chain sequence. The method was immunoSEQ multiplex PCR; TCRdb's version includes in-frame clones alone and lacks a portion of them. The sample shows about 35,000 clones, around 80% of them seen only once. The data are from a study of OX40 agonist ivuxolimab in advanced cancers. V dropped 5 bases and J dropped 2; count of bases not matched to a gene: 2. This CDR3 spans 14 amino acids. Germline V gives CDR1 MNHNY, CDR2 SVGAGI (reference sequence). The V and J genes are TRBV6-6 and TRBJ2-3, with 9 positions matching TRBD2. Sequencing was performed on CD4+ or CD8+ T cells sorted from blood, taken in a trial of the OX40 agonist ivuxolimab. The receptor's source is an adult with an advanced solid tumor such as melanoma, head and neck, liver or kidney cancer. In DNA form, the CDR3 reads TGTGCCAGCAGTCTAGCGGGACCCACAGATACGCAGTATTTT. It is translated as CASSLAGPTDTQYF.